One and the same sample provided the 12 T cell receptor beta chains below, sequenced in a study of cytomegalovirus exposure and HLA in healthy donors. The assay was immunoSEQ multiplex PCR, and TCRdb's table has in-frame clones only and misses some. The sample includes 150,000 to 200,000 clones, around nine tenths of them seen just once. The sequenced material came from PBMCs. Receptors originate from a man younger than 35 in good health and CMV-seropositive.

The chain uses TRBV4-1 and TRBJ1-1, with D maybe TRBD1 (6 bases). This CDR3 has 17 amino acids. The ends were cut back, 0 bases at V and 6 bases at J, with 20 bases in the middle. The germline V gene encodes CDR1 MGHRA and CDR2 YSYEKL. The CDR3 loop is CASSQDPWVRGGPEAFF. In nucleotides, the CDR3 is TGCGCCAGCAGCCAAGATCCTTGGGTACGGGGGGGGCCTGAAGCTTTCTTT.

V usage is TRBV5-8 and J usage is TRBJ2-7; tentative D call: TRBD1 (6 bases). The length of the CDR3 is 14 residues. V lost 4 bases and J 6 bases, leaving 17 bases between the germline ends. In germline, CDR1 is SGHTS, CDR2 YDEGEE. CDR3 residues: CASSPDSGRGEQYF. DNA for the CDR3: TGTGCCAGCAGCCCGGACAGCGGACGGGGCGAGCAGTACTTC.

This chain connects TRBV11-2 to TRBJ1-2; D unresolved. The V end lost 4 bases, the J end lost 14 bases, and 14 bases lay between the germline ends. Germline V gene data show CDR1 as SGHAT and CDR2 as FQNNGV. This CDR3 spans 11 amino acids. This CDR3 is CASSSWEARTF. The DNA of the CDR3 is TGTGCCAGCAGCTCCTGGGAGGCTAGGACCTTC.

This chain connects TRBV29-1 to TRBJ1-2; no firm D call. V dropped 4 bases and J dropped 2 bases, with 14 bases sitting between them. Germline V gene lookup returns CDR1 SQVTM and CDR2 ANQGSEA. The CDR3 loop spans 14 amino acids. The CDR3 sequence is CSVASGFTNYGYTF. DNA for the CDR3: TGCAGCGTTGCATCGGGGTTCACGAACTATGGCTACACCTTC.

This chain's CDR3 is CASSTRTGGDYGYTF. DNA for the CDR3: TGTGCCAGCAGCACTAGGACAGGGGGGGACTATGGCTACACCTTC. V is TRBV9 and J is TRBJ1-2, with 10 bases lining up with TRBD1. CDR1 SGDLS and CDR2 YYNGEE come from the germline V gene. With V trimmed by 4 bases and J by 3 bases, 6 bases remained unmatched. This CDR3 contains 15 residues.

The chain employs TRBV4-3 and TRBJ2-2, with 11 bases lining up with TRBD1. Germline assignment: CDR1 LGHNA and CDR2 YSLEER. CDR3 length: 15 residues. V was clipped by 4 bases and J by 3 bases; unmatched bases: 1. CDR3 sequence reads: CASSPGQGDTGELFF. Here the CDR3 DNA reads TGCGCCAGCAGCCCGGGACAGGGGGACACCGGGGAGCTGTTTTTT.

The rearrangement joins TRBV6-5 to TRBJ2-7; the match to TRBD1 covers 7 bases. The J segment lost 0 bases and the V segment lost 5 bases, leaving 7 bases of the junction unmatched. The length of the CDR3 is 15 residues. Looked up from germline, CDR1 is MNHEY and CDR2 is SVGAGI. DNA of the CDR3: TGTGCCAGCAGTCCGCGGACAGGAGGCTCCTACGAGCAGTACTTC. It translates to CASSPRTGGSYEQYF.

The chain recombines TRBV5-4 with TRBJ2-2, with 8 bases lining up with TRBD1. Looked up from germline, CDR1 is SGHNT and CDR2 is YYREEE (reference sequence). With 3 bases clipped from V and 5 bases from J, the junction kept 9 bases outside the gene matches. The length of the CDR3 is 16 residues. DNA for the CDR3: TGTGCCAGCAGCTCCGGAACAGGGGGTCGGACCGGGGAGCTGTTTTTT. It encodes CASSSGTGGRTGELFF.

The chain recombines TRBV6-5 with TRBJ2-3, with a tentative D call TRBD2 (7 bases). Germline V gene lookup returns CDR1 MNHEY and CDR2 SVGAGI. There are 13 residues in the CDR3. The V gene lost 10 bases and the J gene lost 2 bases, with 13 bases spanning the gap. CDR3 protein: CATWEGVTDTQYF. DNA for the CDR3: TGTGCCACCTGGGAGGGGGTCACAGATACGCAGTATTTT.

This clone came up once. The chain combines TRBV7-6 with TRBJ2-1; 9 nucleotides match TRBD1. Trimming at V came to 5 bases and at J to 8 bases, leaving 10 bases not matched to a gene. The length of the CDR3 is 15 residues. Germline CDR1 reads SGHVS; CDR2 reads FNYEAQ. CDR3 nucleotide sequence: TGTGCCAGCAGCCTTACAGGGGGCCAAATCGATGAGCAGTTCTTC. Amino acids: CASSLTGGQIDEQFF.

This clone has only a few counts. CDR3 coding DNA: TGTGCCAGCATAAATAGGGACAGTAAGAAATATGGCTACACCTTC. Amino acid sequence: CASINRDSKKYGYTF. This chain links TRBV6-1 with TRBJ1-2; 7 nucleotides align to TRBD1. The germline V gene encodes CDR1 MNHNS and CDR2 SASEGT. V lost 7 bases to trimming and J lost 5 bases; unmatched junction nucleotides: 13. The CDR3 spans 15 residues.

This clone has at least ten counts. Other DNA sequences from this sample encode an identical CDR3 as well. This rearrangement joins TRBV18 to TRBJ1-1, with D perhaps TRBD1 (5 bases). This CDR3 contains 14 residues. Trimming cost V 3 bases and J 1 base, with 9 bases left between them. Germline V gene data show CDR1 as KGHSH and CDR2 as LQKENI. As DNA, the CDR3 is TGTGCCAGCTCACCTACAGGATCGAACACTGAAGCTTTCTTT. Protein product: CASSPTGSNTEAFF.